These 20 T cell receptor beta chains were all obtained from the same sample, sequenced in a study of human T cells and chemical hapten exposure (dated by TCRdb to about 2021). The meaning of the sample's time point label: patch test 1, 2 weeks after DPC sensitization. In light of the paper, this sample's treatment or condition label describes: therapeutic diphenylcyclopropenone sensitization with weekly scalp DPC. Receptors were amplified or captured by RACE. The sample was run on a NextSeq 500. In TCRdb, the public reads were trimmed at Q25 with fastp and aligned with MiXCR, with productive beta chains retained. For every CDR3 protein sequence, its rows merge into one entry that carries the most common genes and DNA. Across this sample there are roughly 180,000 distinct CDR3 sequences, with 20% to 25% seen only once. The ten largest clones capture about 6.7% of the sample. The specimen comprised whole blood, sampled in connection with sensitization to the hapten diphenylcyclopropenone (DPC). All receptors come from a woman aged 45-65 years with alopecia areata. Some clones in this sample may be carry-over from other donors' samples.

The CDR3 sequence: CSARMASSPKNIQYF. The CDR3 DNA reads as TGCAGTGCTAGGATGGCTAGCTCCCCCAAAAACATTCAGTACTTC. This chain connects TRBV20-1 to TRBJ2-4; a possible D gene is TRBD2 (5 bases). The CDR3 loop spans 15 amino acids. Trimming stripped 3 bases from V and 2 bases from J, with 14 bases between. CDR1 is DFQATT and CDR2 is SNEGSKA in the germline V gene (reference sequence).

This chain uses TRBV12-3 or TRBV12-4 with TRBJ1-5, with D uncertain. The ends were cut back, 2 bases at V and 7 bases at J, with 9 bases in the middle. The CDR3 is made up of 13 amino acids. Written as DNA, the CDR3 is TGTGCCAGCAGTTTAAAGATTCTACAGCCCCAGCATTTT. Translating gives CASSLKILQPQHF.

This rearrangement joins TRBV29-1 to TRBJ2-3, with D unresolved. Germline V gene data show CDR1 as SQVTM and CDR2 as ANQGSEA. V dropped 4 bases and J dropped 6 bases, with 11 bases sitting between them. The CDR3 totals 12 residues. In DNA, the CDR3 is TGCAGCGTTGGGGGAATGGGGGATACGCAGTATTTT. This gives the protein CSVGGMGDTQYF.

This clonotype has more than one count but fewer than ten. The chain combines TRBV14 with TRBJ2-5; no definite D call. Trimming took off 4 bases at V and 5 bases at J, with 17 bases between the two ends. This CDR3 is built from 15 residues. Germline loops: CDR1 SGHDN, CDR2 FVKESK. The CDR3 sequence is CASSPDTWAVETQYF. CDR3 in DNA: TGTGCCAGCAGCCCAGATACCTGGGCCGTGGAGACCCAGTACTTC.

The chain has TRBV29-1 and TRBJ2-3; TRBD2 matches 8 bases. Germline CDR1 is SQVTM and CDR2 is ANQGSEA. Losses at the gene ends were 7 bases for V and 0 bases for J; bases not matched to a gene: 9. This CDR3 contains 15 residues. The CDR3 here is CSAGTAGGSTDTQYF. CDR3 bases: TGCAGCGCCGGAACGGCGGGAGGTAGCACAGATACGCAGTATTTT.

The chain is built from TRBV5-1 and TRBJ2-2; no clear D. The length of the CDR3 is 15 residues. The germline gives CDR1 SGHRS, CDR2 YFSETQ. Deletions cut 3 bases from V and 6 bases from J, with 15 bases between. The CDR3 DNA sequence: TGCGCCAGCAGCTCCTTCGGGCCGGTGGCCGGGGAGCTGTTTTTT. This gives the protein CASSSFGPVAGELFF.

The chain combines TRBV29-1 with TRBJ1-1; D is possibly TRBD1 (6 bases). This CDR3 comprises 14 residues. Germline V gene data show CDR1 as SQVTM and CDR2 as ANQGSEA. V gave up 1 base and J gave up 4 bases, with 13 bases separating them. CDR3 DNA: TGCAGCGTTGAAGCGACGGGGGGCTTCACTGAAGCTTTCTTT. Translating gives CSVEATGGFTEAFF.

This CDR3 reads CASSVTGPGEEQYF. The CDR3, as DNA: TGTGCCAGCAGCGTGACCGGGCCCGGGGAGGAGCAGTACTTC. The chain has TRBV7-2 and TRBJ2-7; perhaps TRBD2 as D (5 bases). Germline loops: CDR1 SGHTA, CDR2 FQGNSA. Trimming removed 5 bases at V and 7 bases at J, with 18 bases between. The CDR3 loop spans 14 amino acids.

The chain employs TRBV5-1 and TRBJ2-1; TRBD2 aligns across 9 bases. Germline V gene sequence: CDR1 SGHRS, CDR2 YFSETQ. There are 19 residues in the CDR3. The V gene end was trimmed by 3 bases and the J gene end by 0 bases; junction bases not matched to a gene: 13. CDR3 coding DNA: TGCGCCAGCAGCTCCGGACTAGCGTCTGGACAGAGCTCCTACAATGAGCAGTTCTTC. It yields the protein CASSSGLASGQSSYNEQFF.

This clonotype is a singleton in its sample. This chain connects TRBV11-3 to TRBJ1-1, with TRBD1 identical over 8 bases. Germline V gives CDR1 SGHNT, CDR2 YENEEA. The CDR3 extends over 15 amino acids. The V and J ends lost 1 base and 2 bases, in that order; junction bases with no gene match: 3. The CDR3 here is CASSLGQGTNTEAFF. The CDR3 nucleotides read TGTGCCAGCAGCTTAGGACAGGGGACTAACACTGAAGCTTTCTTT. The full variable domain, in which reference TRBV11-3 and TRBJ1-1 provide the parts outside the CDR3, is EAGVVQSPRYKIIEKKQPVAFWCNPISGHNTLYWYLQNLGQGPELLIRYENEEAVDDSQLPKDRFSAERLKGVDSTLKIQPAELGDSAVYLCASSLGQGTNTEAFFGQGTRLTVV.

The CDR3 coding sequence is TGTGCCAGCAGCTTAAATCGGGACACAGCCTACGAGCAGTACTTC. As protein: CASSLNRDTAYEQYF. V is TRBV11-2 and J is TRBJ2-7; D is perhaps TRBD1 (6 bases). Germline CDR1 and CDR2: SGHAT and FQNNGV. The germline V and J ends were trimmed by 2 bases and 2 bases, with 13 bases remaining between them. CDR3 size: 15 residues.

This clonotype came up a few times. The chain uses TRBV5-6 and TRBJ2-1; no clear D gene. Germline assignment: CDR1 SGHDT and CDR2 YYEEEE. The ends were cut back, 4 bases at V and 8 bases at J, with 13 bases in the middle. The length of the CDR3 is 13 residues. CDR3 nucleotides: TGTGCCAGCAGCCACCGGGCCGTGCATGAGCAGTTCTTC. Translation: CASSHRAVHEQFF.

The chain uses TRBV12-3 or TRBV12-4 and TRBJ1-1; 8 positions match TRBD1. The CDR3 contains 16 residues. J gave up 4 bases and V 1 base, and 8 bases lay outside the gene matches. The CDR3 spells CASSLGHFTGGTEAFF. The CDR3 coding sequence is TGTGCCAGCAGTTTAGGACACTTCACAGGGGGCACTGAAGCTTTCTTT.

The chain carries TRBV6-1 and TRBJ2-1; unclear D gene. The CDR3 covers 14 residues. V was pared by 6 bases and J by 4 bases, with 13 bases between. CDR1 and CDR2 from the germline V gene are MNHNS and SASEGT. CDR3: CASSDNPAYNEQFF. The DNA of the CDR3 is TGTGCCAGCAGCGATAACCCGGCGTACAATGAGCAGTTCTTC.

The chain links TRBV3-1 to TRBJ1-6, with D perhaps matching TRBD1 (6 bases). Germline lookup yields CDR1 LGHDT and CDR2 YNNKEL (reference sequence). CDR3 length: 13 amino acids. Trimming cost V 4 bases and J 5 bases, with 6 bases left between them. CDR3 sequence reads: CASSRTDNSPLHF. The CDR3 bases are TGTGCCAGCAGCCGGACAGATAATTCACCCCTCCACTTT.

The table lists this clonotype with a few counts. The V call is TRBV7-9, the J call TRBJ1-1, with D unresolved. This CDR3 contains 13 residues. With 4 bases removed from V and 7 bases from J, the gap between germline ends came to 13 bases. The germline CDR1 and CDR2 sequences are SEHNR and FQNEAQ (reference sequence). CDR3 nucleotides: TGTGCCAGCAGCTCGGCAGGATGGGGTGAAGCTTTCTTT. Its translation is CASSSAGWGEAFF.

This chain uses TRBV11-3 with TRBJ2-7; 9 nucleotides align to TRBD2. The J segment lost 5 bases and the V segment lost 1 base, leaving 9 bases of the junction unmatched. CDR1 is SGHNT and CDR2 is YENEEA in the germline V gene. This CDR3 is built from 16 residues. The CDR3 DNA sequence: TGTGCCAGCAGCTTAGTGGGGGCGGGAGGGTCCCACGAGCAGTACTTC. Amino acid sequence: CASSLVGAGGSHEQYF.

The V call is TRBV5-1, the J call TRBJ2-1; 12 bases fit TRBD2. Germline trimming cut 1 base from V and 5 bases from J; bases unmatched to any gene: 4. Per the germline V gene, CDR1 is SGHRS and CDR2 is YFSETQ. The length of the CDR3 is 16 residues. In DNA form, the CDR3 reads TGCGCCAGCAGCTTGCCCTGGACTAGCGGGAACAATGAGCAGTTCTTC. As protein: CASSLPWTSGNNEQFF. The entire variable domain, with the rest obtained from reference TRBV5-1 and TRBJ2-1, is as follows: KAGVTQTPRYLIKTRGQQVTLSCSPISGHRSVSWYQQTPGQGLQFLFEYFSETQRNKGNFPGRFSGRQFSNSRSEMNVSTLELGDSALYLCASSLPWTSGNNEQFFGPGTRLTVL.

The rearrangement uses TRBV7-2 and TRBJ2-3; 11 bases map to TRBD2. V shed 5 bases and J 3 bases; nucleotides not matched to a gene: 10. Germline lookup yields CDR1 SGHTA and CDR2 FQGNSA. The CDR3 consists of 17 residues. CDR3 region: CASSLPARLAGTDTQYF. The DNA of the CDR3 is TGTGCCAGCAGCCTCCCGGCCCGACTAGCGGGAACAGATACGCAGTATTTT.

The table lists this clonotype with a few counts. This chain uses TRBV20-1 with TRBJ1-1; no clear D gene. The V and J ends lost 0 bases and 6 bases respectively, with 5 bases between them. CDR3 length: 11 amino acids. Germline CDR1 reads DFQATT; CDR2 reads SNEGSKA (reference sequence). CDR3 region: CSARDYPEAFF. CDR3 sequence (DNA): TGCAGTGCTAGAGATTATCCTGAAGCTTTCTTT.